One sample yielded the 21 T cell receptor beta chains listed below, sequenced in a study of CD8 T cells in Susac syndrome. Random hexamers served to reverse transcribe roughly 0.45 to 1 ug RNA. MiXCR, run by TCRdb on the immunoSEQ multiplex PCR reads, gives a single entry per CDR3 protein. The sample has approximately 140,000 distinct CDR3 sequences, roughly 95% seen once. Sequencing input: CD4+ T cells from PBMCs. The receptors originated from a human donor with multiple sclerosis.

The chain has TRBV4-3 and TRBJ1-1; D unclear. CDR1 LGHNA and CDR2 YSLEER come from the germline V gene. The CDR3 length is 14 residues. V was trimmed by 0 bases and J by 10 bases, leaving 15 bases between them. The CDR3 is CASSQDWANGGAFF. Here the CDR3 DNA reads TGCGCCAGCAGCCAAGATTGGGCGAACGGCGGAGCTTTCTTT.

The chain links TRBV29-1 to TRBJ2-3; 7 bases fit TRBD2. The germline V gene encodes CDR1 SQVTM and CDR2 ANQGSEA. This CDR3 region has 14 residues. V shed 5 bases and J 4 bases; nucleotides not matched to a gene: 9. CDR3 DNA sequence: TGCAGCGTTTGGACTAGTGGGAGGGCAGATACGCAGTATTTT. It encodes CSVWTSGRADTQYF.

The CDR3 here is CASSQGYRNYEQYF. The DNA of the CDR3 is TGCGCCAGCAGCCAAGGGTACAGGAACTACGAGCAGTACTTC. The rearrangement uses TRBV4-3 and TRBJ2-7; D possibly corresponds to TRBD1 (5 bases). The CDR3 length is 14 residues. The ends were cut back, 1 base at V and 3 bases at J, with 10 bases in the middle. Germline loops: CDR1 LGHNA, CDR2 YSLEER.

This chain connects TRBV6-5 to TRBJ2-1; TRBD2 matches 7 bases. Germline V gene data show CDR1 as MNHEY and CDR2 as SVGAGI. This CDR3 has 16 amino acids. Germline trimming cut 0 bases from V and 2 bases from J; bases unmatched to any gene: 4. The CDR3 DNA sequence: TGTGCCAGCAGTTACTCGTGGCGGGAGCCCTACAATGAGCAGTTCTTC. This gives the protein CASSYSWREPYNEQFF.

The V call is TRBV4-2, the J call TRBJ2-1; the D is unclear. The CDR3 is made up of 17 amino acids. The germline V gene has CDR1 LGHNA and CDR2 YNFKEQ. V lost 4 bases and J lost 0, with 16 bases in between. The CDR3 DNA reads as TGTGCCAGCAGCCCCTCATTCGTGGGTAGCTCCTACAATGAGCAGTTCTTC. Its protein product is CASSPSFVGSSYNEQFF.

The chain combines TRBV15 with TRBJ2-7, with no clear D. The germline CDR1 and CDR2 sequences are LNHNV and YYDKDF (reference sequence). Trimming pared 0 bases from V and 7 bases from J, leaving 13 bases between. CDR3 length: 14 amino acids. CDR3 DNA sequence: TGTGCCACCAGCAGAGAGTTCTCGTTACATGAGCAGTACTTC. Protein product: CATSREFSLHEQYF.

The gene calls are TRBV7-2 and TRBJ1-1; 8 positions agree with TRBD1. Looked up from germline, CDR1 is SGHTA and CDR2 is FQGNSA. The junction had 4 bases not matched to a gene; V was cut back by 8 bases and J by 2 bases. The CDR3 loop spans 13 amino acids. The chain's CDR3 is CASLGQGNTEAFF. CDR3 DNA: TGTGCCAGCTTAGGACAGGGTAACACTGAAGCTTTCTTT.

The CDR3 coding sequence is TGCAGTGCTTTCCCGAGGGTTTCTGAAGCTTTCTTT. Translated: CSAFPRVSEAFF. The chain couples TRBV20-1 to TRBJ1-1; D not certain. Germline CDR1 is DFQATT and CDR2 is SNEGSKA (reference sequence). CDR3 size: 12 residues. Trimming removed 5 bases at V and 6 bases at J, with 13 bases between.

The V gene is TRBV5-1, the J gene TRBJ1-5; perhaps TRBD1 as D (5 bases). CDR1 and CDR2 from the germline V gene are SGHRS and YFSETQ. The CDR3 loop spans 15 amino acids. V lost 0 bases and J 5 bases, leaving 12 bases between the germline ends. The CDR3 coding sequence is TGCGCCAGCAGCTTGGGGCAGGGCCCTTATCAGCCCCAGCATTTT. This sequence encodes CASSLGQGPYQPQHF. The entire variable domain, with the rest obtained from reference TRBV5-1 and TRBJ1-5, is as follows: KAGVTQTPRYLIKTRGQQVTLSCSPISGHRSVSWYQQTPGQGLQFLFEYFSETQRNKGNFPGRFSGRQFSNSRSEMNVSTLELGDSALYLCASSLGQGPYQPQHFGDGTRLSIL.

V gene TRBV7-2 combines with J gene TRBJ2-1; possible D gene TRBD2, 6 bases. The CDR3 sequence is 17 residues long. V was shortened by 2 bases and J by 0 bases, with 14 bases between the two germline ends. From germline, CDR1 is SGHTA and CDR2 FQGNSA. The chain's CDR3 is CASSLRWRESSYNEQFF. The CDR3 DNA follows: TGTGCCAGCAGCTTACGGTGGCGGGAAAGCTCCTACAATGAGCAGTTCTTC.

The chain links TRBV3-1 to TRBJ2-1; D assignment may be TRBD1 or TRBD2 (6 bases each). Trimming cost V 2 bases and J 7 bases, with 15 bases left between them. CDR3 length: 15 amino acids. Germline values: CDR1 LGHDT, CDR2 YNNKEL (reference sequence). The CDR3 bases are TGTGCCAGCAGCCAACCTAGGGGGGCTATGAATGAGCAGTTCTTC. Its translation: CASSQPRGAMNEQFF.

This CDR3 reads CSPFWGVATEAFF. CDR3 bases: TGCAGTCCTTTCTGGGGGGTGGCCACTGAAGCTTTCTTT. The chain uses TRBV20-1 and TRBJ1-1; a weak D match, TRBD1 (5 bases). CDR3 length equals 13 residues. V was cut by 8 bases and J by 4 bases, with 17 bases left in between. Per the germline V gene, CDR1 is DFQATT and CDR2 is SNEGSKA (reference sequence).

The chain is built from TRBV29-1 and TRBJ2-2, with D possibly being TRBD2 (7 bases). This CDR3 is built from 14 residues. Germline CDR1 and CDR2: SQVTM and ANQGSEA. Deletions cut 6 bases from V and 6 bases from J, with 17 bases between. In DNA, the CDR3 is TGCAGCGTAGTCTTGGGGGGGCTGTCCGGGGAGCTGTTTTTT. Protein product: CSVVLGGLSGELFF.

A remark on this clonotype: The junction does not match germline at one end; this may be a read error. J is TRBJ2-6 and V is TRBV3-1; D uncertain. The V gene's germline CDR1 is LGHDT and CDR2 YNNKEL (reference sequence). The CDR3 is 14 amino acids. CDR3 DNA: TGTGCCAGCGGCCAAGACTCTGGGGCCAACGTCCTGACTTTC. Translating it yields CASGQDSGANVLTF.

J is TRBJ1-4 and V is TRBV9, with D uncertain. The CDR3 has 14 residues. V was shortened by 4 bases and J by 0 bases, with 7 bases between the two germline ends. From germline, CDR1 is SGDLS and CDR2 YYNGEE. CDR3 amino acids: CASSPSPTNEKLFF. The CDR3 nucleotides read TGTGCCAGCAGCCCCTCGCCAACTAATGAAAAACTGTTTTTT.

The chain joins TRBV20-1 to TRBJ2-3, with 8 bases identical to TRBD2. Germline-derived CDR1 and CDR2 are DFQATT and SNEGSKA (reference sequence). The CDR3 is 14 residues long. V shed 6 bases, J shed 3 bases, and the junction held 8 bases outside the gene matches. CDR3 DNA: TGCAGTGCCCCGGGAGGGGCTTGGACAGATACGCAGTATTTT. Translation gives CSAPGGAWTDTQYF.

The chain employs TRBV25-1 and TRBJ2-1; D uncertain. V lost 4 bases, J lost 3 bases, and 10 bases lay in between. Germline loops: CDR1 MGHDK, CDR2 SYGVNS. This CDR3 comprises 14 residues. CDR3 amino acids: CASSVGMRYNEQFF. CDR3 DNA sequence: TGTGCCAGCAGTGTAGGGATGCGCTACAATGAGCAGTTCTTC.

The V call is TRBV29-1, the J call TRBJ1-1, with a tentative D call TRBD1 (5 bases). The CDR3 is 16 residues long. Looked up from germline, CDR1 is SQVTM and CDR2 is ANQGSEA. V gave up 6 bases and J gave up 1 base, with 21 bases separating them. The CDR3 here is CSVQQIPGTRNTEAFF. The DNA of the CDR3 is TGCAGCGTACAGCAGATTCCCGGGACGCGGAACACTGAAGCTTTCTTT.

This chain links TRBV7-9 with TRBJ2-7; 8 nucleotides line up with TRBD1. This CDR3 region has 16 residues. V shed 3 bases, J shed 0 bases, and the junction held 7 bases outside the gene matches. Germline CDR1 is SEHNR and CDR2 is FQNEAQ (reference sequence). The CDR3 DNA reads as TGTGCCAGCAGCTTTCCGGGACAGGAGAGCTCCTACGAGCAGTACTTC. This encodes CASSFPGQESSYEQYF. Based on the CDR3 plus reference TRBV7-9 and TRBJ2-7, the full variable domain is DTGVSQNPRHKITKRGQNVTFRCDPISEHNRLYWYRQTLGQGPEFLTYFQNEAQLEKSRLLSDRFSAERPKGSFSTLEIQRTEQGDSAMYLCASSFPGQESSYEQYFGPGTRLTVT.

CDR3 bases: TGTGCCAGCAGCTTTGGTGGGAACCCCAGGAACACTGAAGCTTTCTTT. It specifies CASSFGGNPRNTEAFF. This chain uses TRBV5-6 with TRBJ1-1; unclear D gene. V was clipped by 2 bases and J by 1 base, with 15 bases between them. The CDR3 has 16 amino acids. The V gene's germline CDR1 is SGHDT and CDR2 YYEEEE. The full variable domain, with the rest looked up from reference TRBV5-6 and TRBJ1-1, is DAGVTQSPTHLIKTRGQQVTLRCSPKSGHDTVSWYQQALGQGPQFIFQYYEEEERQRGNFPDRFSGHQFPNYSSELNVNALLLGDSALYLCASSFGGNPRNTEAFFGQGTRLTVV.

V gene TRBV2 combines with J gene TRBJ2-3; 9 bases align to TRBD2. The CDR3 consists of 16 residues. CDR1 is SNHLY, CDR2 FYNNEI, per germline. Trimming removed 4 bases from V and 6 bases from J; junction bases left unmatched: 11. CDR3: CASSAPAGGPADTQYF. CDR3 sequence (DNA): TGTGCCAGCAGTGCCCCTGCGGGAGGGCCGGCGGATACGCAGTATTTT.